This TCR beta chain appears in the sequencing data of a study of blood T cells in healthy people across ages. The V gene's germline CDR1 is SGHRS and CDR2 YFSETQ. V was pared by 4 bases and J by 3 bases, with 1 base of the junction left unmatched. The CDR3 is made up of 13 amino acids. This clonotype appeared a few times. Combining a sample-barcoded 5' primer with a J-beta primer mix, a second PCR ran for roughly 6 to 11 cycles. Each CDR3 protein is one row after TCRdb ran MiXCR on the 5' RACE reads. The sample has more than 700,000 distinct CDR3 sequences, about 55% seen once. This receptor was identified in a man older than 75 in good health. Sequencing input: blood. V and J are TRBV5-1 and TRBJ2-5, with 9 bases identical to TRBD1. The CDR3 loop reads CASSRTGEETQYF. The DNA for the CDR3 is TGCGCCAGCAGCAGGACAGGGGAAGAGACCCAGTACTTC.